This T cell receptor (beta chain) was recorded in a study of beta chain features in type 1 diabetes. Study-level findings and limits: For Type 1 diabetes patients, all four CD4+ subsets carried TCRB CDR3s that were moderately but significantly shorter.

This clone was detected a few times. What it binds is not known. The study reverse transcribed the entire isolated RNA, so it sequenced expressed TCRB transcripts. Clones were sequenced by immunoSEQ multiplex PCR, and TCRdb holds only the in-frame ones, with some missing. Among around 150,000 clones listed, 8% to 9.5% were seen once. This clonotype originated in a woman between 18 and 29 years old with type 1 diabetes. Sequencing used central memory CD4+ T cells from blood.

The CDR3 region is CASGTVGDEKLFF. The CDR3 nucleotides read TGTGCCAGCGGGACAGTAGGAGATGAAAAACTGTTTTTT. The V and J genes are TRBV9 and TRBJ1-4; 7 nucleotides line up with TRBD1. The CDR3 is 13 residues long. V dropped 7 bases and J dropped 6; count of bases not matched to a gene: 6. Germline CDR1 SGDLS, CDR2 YYNGEE.